Listed here are 3 T cell receptor beta chains from one sample, sequenced in a study of vaccination and CD4 T cells after COVID-19. Treatment defined: approximately 11-day PBMC culture with coronavirus spike peptide pools or control peptides (ViraFEST assay). Their antigens are not known. The study sequenced cultured CD4+ T cell DNA using the Oncomine TCR Beta short-read assay. In TCRdb, the PCR reads were re-called with MiXCR into one record per CDR3 protein. The table lists some 11,000 distinct CDR3 sequences, 38% of them singletons. Sequencing was performed on cultured CD4+ T cells from blood. The receptor set was obtained from a human donor with COVID-19.

In this sample, this clonotype turned up a few times. The rearrangement uses TRBV19 and TRBJ2-3; 7 nucleotides align to TRBD1. V shed 7 bases and J 3 bases; nucleotides not matched to a gene: 7. The CDR3 loop spans 14 amino acids. Germline V lookup: CDR1 LNHDA, CDR2 SQIVND (reference sequence). Here the CDR3 DNA reads TGTGCCAGTAAAGACAGGGCCGGGACAGATACGCAGTATTTT. Its translation: CASKDRAGTDTQYF.

This clonotype was seen a handful of times. V and J are TRBV10-3 and TRBJ2-3, with 9 nucleotides matching TRBD1. The CDR3 totals 12 residues. With 9 bases clipped from V and 5 bases from J, the junction kept 3 bases outside the gene matches. The germline gives CDR1 ENHRY, CDR2 SYGVKD. The CDR3 coding sequence is TGTGCCATAGGACAGGGGCAAGATACGCAGTATTTT. Translated, it gives CAIGQGQDTQYF.

The chain is built from TRBV7-2 and TRBJ2-7; weak D call: TRBD2 (6 bases). Germline V gene lookup returns CDR1 SGHTA and CDR2 FQGNSA. There are 14 residues in the CDR3. V was shortened by 1 base and J by 6 bases, with 13 bases between the two germline ends. The CDR3 DNA is TGTGCCAGCAGCTTAGGGGGCGTGGAGGGCGAGCAGTACTTC. It specifies CASSLGGVEGEQYF.